The clone carrying this TCR beta chain was found many times. The data stem from a study of T-cell reconstitution after alpha-beta-depleted transplantation in children. Unique molecular identifiers tagged the TCRbeta library. TCRdb reprocessed the PCR reads via MiXCR and lists one record per CDR3 protein. The table shows about 290,000 distinct CDR3 sequences, with 9.5% to 13% occurring only once. Sequenced here: PBMCs, sampled before TCRalphabeta/CD19-depleted stem cell transplant. This TCR was recovered from a boy in the first two years of life with acute myeloid leukemia, due to receive a stem cell transplant.

The CDR3 region has the DNA TGTGCCAGCAGTTTCAGGGGTTTGATTGGCACAGATACGCAGTATTTT. It codes for CASSFRGLIGTDTQYF. The chain combines TRBV12-3 or TRBV12-4 with TRBJ2-3; D may be TRBD1 (6 bases). The CDR3 extends over 16 amino acids. V dropped 3 bases and J dropped 1 base, with 14 bases sitting between them.